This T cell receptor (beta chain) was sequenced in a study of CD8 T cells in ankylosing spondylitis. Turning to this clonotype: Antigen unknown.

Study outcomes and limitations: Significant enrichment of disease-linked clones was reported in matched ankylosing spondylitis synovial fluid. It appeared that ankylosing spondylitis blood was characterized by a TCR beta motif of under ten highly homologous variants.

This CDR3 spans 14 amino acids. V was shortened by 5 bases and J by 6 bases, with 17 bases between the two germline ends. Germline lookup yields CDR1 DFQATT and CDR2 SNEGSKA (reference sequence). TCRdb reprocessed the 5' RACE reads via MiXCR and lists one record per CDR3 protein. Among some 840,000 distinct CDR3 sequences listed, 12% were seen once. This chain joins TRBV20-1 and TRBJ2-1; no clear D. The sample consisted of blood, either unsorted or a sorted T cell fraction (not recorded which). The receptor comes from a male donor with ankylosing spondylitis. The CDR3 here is CSAYDTATGNEQFF. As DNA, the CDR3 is TGCAGTGCTTACGATACCGCGACCGGCAATGAGCAGTTCTTC.